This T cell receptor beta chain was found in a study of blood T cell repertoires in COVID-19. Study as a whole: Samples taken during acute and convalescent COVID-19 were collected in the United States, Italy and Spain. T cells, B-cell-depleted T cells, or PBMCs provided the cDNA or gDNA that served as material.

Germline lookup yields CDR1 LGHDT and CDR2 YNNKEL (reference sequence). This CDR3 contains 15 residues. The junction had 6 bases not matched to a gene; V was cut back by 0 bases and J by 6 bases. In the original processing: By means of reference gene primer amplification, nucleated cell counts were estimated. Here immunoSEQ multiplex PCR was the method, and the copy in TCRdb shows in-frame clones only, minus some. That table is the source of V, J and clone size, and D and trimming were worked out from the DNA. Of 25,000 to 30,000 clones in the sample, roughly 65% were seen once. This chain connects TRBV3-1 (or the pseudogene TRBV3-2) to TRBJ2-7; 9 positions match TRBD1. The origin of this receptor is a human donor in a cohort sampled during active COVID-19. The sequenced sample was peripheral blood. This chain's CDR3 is CASSQDYGQGLEQYF. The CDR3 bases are TGTGCCAGCAGCCAAGATTACGGACAGGGGCTCGAGCAGTACTTC.